This T cell receptor (beta chain) was sequenced during a study of cytomegalovirus exposure and HLA in healthy donors. This CDR3 region has 14 residues. The V gene's germline CDR1 is SGHTS and CDR2 YDEGEE. Between the trimmed V and J ends, which lost 5 bases and 1 base, there was a span of 10 bases. PCR was performed using 60 Vbeta and 13 Jbeta primers. TCRdb's copy holds only in-frame clones and misses some; the assay was immunoSEQ multiplex PCR. The sample includes fewer than 200,000 clones, 70% to 80% of them seen just once. The origin of this receptor is a man under 40 in good health and CMV-seronegative. Sequenced material: PBMCs. V is TRBV5-8 and J is TRBJ1-5; D is perhaps TRBD1 (5 bases). CDR3 protein: CASRNRGSNQPQHF. The CDR3, as DNA: TGTGCCAGCAGGAACCGGGGGAGCAATCAGCCCCAGCATTTT.